Listed below are T cell receptor beta chains from one sample, sequenced in a study of blood T cell repertoires in COVID-19. Profiled with immunoSEQ multiplex PCR; TCRdb holds only in-frame clones, not every one. The sample includes approximately 110,000 clones, around 80% seen only once; the top ten take under 25%. The sequenced sample consisted of peripheral blood. All receptors come from a man between 65 and 80 years old with active or convalescent COVID-19. CDR3s leave out the opening cysteine and the closing phenylalanine or tryptophan.

>TRBJ1-4|TRBV19
ASNDRAGVEKLF
>TRBJ2-1|TRBV5-4
ASSSETAFGYNEQF
>TRBJ1-5|TRBV5-1
ASSPGGSGNQPQH
>TRBJ2-6|TRBV7-9
ASSLAGGSGANVLT
>TRBJ1-1|TRBV5-1
ASSSGLRTEAF
>TRBJ1-2|TRBV6-5
ASSKTGTYGYT
>TRBJ2-4|TRBV3-1/TRBV3-2
ASSQYTGKNIQY
>TRBJ2-7|TRBV30
AWNGGSLAEQY
>TRBJ1-1|TRBV18
ASSPRQGFEAF
>TRBJ1-2|TRBV5-1
ASSWGQGGDGYT
>TRBJ1-5|TRBV4-2
ASSQVLGFNQPQH
>TRBJ1-4|TRBV28
AGSGGGNEKLF
>TRBJ1-1|TRBV13
ASSLGQTNTEAF
>TRBJ1-1|TRBV6-1
ASSEKQNTEAF
>TRBJ1-2|TRBV20-1
SASYSLYGYT
>TRBJ2-2|TRBV29-1
SVGGGRDTGELF
>TRBJ1-1|TRBV6-1
ASSEKGAAYTEAF
>TRBJ2-3|TRBV15
ATSGGLQGLTDTQY
>TRBJ2-1|TRBV6-5
AAGAGPSYNEQF
>TRBJ2-1|TRBV5-6
ASSLVASSSYNEQF
>TRBJ1-2|TRBV19
ASSSGDNYGYT
>TRBJ2-5|TRBV5-4
ASSLKSAEETQY
>TRBJ1-4|TRBV19
ASRRGINEKLF
>TRBJ1-1|TRBV28
ASIRDRGNTEAF
>TRBJ2-1|TRBV7-6
ASSLVVAGGAEQF
>TRBJ2-7|TRBV5-6
ASSYGTGYPYEQY
>TRBJ1-2|TRBV6-5
ASSYEQNYGYT
>TRBJ2-5|TRBV5-1
ASSPYNSETQY
>TRBJ1-4|TRBV4-1
ASSQGEGRGGEKLF